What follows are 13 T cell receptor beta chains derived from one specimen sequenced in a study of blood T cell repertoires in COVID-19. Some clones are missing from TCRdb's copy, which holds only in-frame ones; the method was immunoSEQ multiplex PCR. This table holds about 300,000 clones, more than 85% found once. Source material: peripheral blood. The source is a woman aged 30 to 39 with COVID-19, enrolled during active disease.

The CDR3 coding sequence is TGTGCCAGCTCTCTCCCGGGACAGGGAAGCTATGGCTACACCTTC. Translating gives CASSLPGQGSYGYTF. The genes are TRBV18 and TRBJ1-2, with 9 nucleotides matching TRBD1. Per the germline V gene, CDR1 is KGHSH and CDR2 is LQKENI. The CDR3 extends over 15 amino acids. J lost 4 bases, V lost 6 bases, and 9 bases had no gene match.

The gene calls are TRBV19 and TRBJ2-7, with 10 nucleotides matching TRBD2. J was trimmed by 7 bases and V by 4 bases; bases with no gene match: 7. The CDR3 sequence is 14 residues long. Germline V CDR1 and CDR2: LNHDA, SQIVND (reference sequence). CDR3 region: CASSTQREGQEQYF. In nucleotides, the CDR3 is TGTGCCAGTAGTACACAGCGGGAGGGCCAAGAGCAGTACTTC.

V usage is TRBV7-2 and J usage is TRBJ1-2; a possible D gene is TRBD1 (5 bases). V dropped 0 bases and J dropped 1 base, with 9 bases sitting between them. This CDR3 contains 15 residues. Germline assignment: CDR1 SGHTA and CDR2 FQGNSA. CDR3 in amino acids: CASSLAGVFNYGYTF. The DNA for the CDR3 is TGTGCCAGCAGCTTAGCAGGGGTATTTAACTATGGCTACACCTTC. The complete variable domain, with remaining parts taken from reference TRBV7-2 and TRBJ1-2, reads GAGVSQSPSNKVTEKGKDVELRCDPISGHTALYWYRQSLGQGLEFLIYFQGNSAPDKSGLPSDRFSAERTGGSVSTLTIQRTQQEDSAVYLCASSLAGVFNYGYTFGSGTRLTVV.

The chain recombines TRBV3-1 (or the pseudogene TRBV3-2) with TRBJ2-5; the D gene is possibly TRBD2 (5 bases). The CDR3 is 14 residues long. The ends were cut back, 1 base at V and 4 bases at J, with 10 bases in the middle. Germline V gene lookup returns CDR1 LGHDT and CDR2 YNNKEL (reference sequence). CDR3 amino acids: CASSQGSRGETQYF. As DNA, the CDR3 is TGTGCCAGCAGCCAAGGTTCCCGGGGAGAGACCCAGTACTTC.

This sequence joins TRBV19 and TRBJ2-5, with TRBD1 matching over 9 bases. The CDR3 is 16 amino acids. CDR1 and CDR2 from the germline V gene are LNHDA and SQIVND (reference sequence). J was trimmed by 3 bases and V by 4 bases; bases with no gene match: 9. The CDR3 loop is CASSRRGQGGEETQYF. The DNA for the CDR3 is TGTGCCAGTAGTAGAAGGGGACAGGGCGGCGAAGAGACCCAGTACTTC.

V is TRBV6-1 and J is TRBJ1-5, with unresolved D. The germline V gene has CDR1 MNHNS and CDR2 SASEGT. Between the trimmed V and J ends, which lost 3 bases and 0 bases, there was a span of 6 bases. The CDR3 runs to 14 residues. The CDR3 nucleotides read TGTGCCAGCAGTGACAGAAATAGCAATCAGCCCCAGCATTTT. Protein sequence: CASSDRNSNQPQHF.

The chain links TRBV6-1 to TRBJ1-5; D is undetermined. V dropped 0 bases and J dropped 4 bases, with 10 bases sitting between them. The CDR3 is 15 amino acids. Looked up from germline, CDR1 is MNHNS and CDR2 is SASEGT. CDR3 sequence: CASSEAPRGNQPQHF. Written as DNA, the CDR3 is TGTGCCAGCAGTGAAGCTCCCAGAGGGAATCAGCCCCAGCATTTT.

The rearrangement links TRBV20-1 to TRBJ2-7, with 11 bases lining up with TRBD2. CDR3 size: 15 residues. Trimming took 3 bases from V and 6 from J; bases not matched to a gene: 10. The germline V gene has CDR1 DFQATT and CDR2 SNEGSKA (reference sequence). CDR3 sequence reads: CSASWGRGTSGEQYF. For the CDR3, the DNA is TGCAGTGCTAGTTGGGGCAGGGGGACTAGCGGCGAGCAGTACTTC.

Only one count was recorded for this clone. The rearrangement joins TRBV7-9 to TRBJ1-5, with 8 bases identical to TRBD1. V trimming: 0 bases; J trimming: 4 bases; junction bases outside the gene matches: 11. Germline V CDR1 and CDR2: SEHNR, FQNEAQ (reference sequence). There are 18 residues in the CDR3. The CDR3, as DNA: TGTGCCAGCAGCTTAGCTCGGCAGGGGGCATTAGGGAATCAGCCCCAGCATTTT. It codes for CASSLARQGALGNQPQHF.

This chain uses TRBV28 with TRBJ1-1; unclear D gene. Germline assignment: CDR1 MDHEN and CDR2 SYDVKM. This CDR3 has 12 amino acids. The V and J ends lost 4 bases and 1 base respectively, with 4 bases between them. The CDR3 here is CASSWANTEAFF. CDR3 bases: TGTGCCAGCAGTTGGGCGAACACTGAAGCTTTCTTT.

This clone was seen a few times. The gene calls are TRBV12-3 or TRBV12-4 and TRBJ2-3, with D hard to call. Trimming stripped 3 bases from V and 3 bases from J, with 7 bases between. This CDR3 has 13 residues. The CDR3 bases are TGTGCCAGCAGTTTCGGTGCGACAGATACGCAGTATTTT. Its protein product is CASSFGATDTQYF.

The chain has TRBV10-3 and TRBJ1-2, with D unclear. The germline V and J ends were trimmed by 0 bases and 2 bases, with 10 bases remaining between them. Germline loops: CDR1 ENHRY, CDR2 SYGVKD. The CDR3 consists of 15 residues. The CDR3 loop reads CAISESGSPNYGYTF. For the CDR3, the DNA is TGTGCCATCAGTGAGTCGGGCAGCCCAAACTATGGCTACACCTTC.

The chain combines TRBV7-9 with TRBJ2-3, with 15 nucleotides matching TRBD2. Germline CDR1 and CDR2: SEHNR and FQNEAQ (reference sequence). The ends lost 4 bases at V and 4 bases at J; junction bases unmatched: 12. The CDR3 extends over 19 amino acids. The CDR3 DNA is TGTGCCAGCAGCTCAGGACTAGCGGGAGGGCTTAAGGGGCCAGATACGCAGTATTTT. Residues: CASSSGLAGGLKGPDTQYF. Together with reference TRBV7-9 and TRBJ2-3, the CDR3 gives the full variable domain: DTGVSQNPRHKITKRGQNVTFRCDPISEHNRLYWYRQTLGQGPEFLTYFQNEAQLEKSRLLSDRFSAERPKGSFSTLEIQRTEQGDSAMYLCASSSGLAGGLKGPDTQYFGPGTRLTVL.